This T cell receptor (beta chain) was observed in a study of blood T cell repertoires in COVID-19. Here immunoSEQ multiplex PCR was the method, and the copy in TCRdb shows in-frame clones only, minus some. Among 88,000 or so clones, less than 90% were seen once, and the ten largest hold roughly 6.5%. Germline V gene sequence: CDR1 ENHRY, CDR2 SYGVKD. The germline V and J ends were trimmed by 0 bases and 1 base, with 12 bases remaining between them. The CDR3 contains 16 residues. Input material: peripheral blood. The chain carries TRBV10-3 and TRBJ1-1; D call uncertain. This TCR was recovered from a man between 60 and 75 years old with acute or convalescent COVID-19. The DNA of the CDR3 is TGTGCCATCAGTGAGTCGACACCGAATGGGAACACTGAAGCTTTCTTT. Translation: CAISESTPNGNTEAFF.